These 8 T cell receptor beta chains came from one sample sequenced in a study of blood T cell repertoires in COVID-19. Profiled with immunoSEQ multiplex PCR; TCRdb holds only in-frame clones, not every one. The table shows 150,000 to 200,000 clones, with over 75% occurring only once. Sequencing was carried out using peripheral blood. The receptors were sampled from a man between 50 and 59 years old who had recovered from COVID-19.

This chain connects TRBV7-8 to TRBJ2-2; D perhaps matches TRBD1 (5 bases). The V gene lost 5 bases and the J gene lost 3 bases, with 19 bases spanning the gap. CDR1 and CDR2 from the germline V gene are SGHVS and FQNEAQ. The CDR3 is 17 residues long. In DNA, the CDR3 is TGTGCCAGCAGCCCGGCCGGCAGGGTTATGGACACCGGGGAGCTGTTTTTT. It encodes CASSPAGRVMDTGELFF.

The chain is built from TRBV4-1 and TRBJ1-4; 9 positions match TRBD1. V gave up 3 bases and J gave up 3 bases; unmatched junction bases: 17. The CDR3 contains 20 residues. Looked up from germline, CDR1 is MGHRA and CDR2 is YSYEKL. The CDR3, as DNA: TGCGCCAGCAGCCAGTTTGGGACAGGGAAGGGATTGGCCGCTAATGAAAAACTGTTTTTT. Translation gives CASSQFGTGKGLAANEKLFF.

This chain's CDR3 is CASSTRTSGSYEQYF. The DNA for the CDR3 is TGTGCCAGCAGCACTCGGACTAGCGGGAGTTACGAGCAGTACTTC. The chain combines TRBV7-2 with TRBJ2-7, with 13 bases lining up with TRBD2. This CDR3 is built from 15 residues. Germline loops: CDR1 SGHTA, CDR2 FQGNSA. Losses at the gene ends were 5 bases for V and 4 bases for J; bases not matched to a gene: 5.

This chain joins TRBV4-2 and TRBJ2-1; D possibly corresponds to TRBD2 (5 bases). This CDR3 is 16 amino acids long. The germline gives CDR1 LGHNA, CDR2 YNFKEQ. V was shortened by 0 bases and J by 5 bases, with 14 bases between the two germline ends. The CDR3 DNA reads TGTGCCAGCAGCCAAGATACAGCTAGCAGCCACAATGAGCAGTTCTTC. Translated: CASSQDTASSHNEQFF.

This rearrangement joins TRBV2 to TRBJ1-2, with D unclear. The V gene lost 6 bases and the J gene lost 3 bases, with 8 bases spanning the gap. CDR3 length: 12 amino acids. The germline V gene has CDR1 SNHLY and CDR2 FYNNEI. Written as DNA, the CDR3 is TGTGCCAGCAGAGGACTTGACTATGGCTACACCTTC. Its translation: CASRGLDYGYTF.

The chain has TRBV27 and TRBJ2-2; 9 positions match TRBD1. Germline V lookup: CDR1 MNHEY, CDR2 SMNVEV (reference sequence). There are 16 residues in the CDR3. J gave up 7 bases and V 5 bases, and 11 bases lay outside the gene matches. CDR3 coding DNA: TGTGCCAGCAGTCGATCGCCGGGACAGGGCATCGGGGAGCTGTTTTTT. The encoded protein is CASSRSPGQGIGELFF.

The V call is TRBV28, the J call TRBJ1-2; 8 nucleotides agree with TRBD1. The CDR3 contains 12 residues. Germline-derived CDR1 and CDR2 are MDHEN and SYDVKM. Trimming removed 5 bases from V and 6 bases from J; junction bases left unmatched: 2. CDR3 DNA sequence: TGTGCCAGCAGTCTGACAGGGGATGGCTACACCTTC. It encodes CASSLTGDGYTF.

V usage is TRBV7-3 and J usage is TRBJ2-2, with D tentatively TRBD2 (5 bases). CDR3 size: 15 residues. In germline, CDR1 is SGHTA, CDR2 FQGTGA. Trimming removed 5 bases at V and 3 bases at J, with 13 bases between. The CDR3 loop reads CASSPRTGYTGELFF. The DNA for the CDR3 is TGTGCCAGCAGCCCAAGGACTGGATACACCGGGGAGCTGTTTTTT.